The 21 T cell receptor beta chains presented below share a single source sample, sequenced in a study of shared clonotypes between healthy human individuals. Naive CD8 cells were CD45RO-negative, positively selected for CCR7, excluding terminally differentiated effector memory CD45RA+ cells. The repertoire was sequenced with immunoSEQ multiplex PCR; TCRdb's copy has only in-frame clones and lacks some. This table holds roughly 2.1 million clones, about 93% found once. The source material was naive CD8+ T cells from PBMCs. These receptors were collected from a man aged 18 to 35 in good health. Some clones in this sample may be carry-over from other donors' samples.

The V call is TRBV6-5, the J call TRBJ2-5; the D gene is possibly TRBD2 (5 bases). The DNA end favors TRBJ2-7, so the J call may be wrong. CDR1 is MNHEY and CDR2 is SVGAGI in the germline V gene. The CDR3 is 14 residues long. The CDR3 sequence is CASSYSIGVDEQYF. The CDR3 nucleotides are TGTGCCAGCAGTTACTCCATCGGGGTGGACGAGCAGTACTTC.

The rearrangement joins TRBV6-6 to TRBJ2-1; 7 bases fit TRBD1. In germline, CDR1 is MNHNY, CDR2 SVGAGI (reference sequence). CDR3 length: 14 residues. J gave up 6 bases and V 5 bases, and 7 bases lay outside the gene matches. The DNA of the CDR3 is TGTGCCAGCAGTCTGACAGAGGGGGCCAATGAGCAGTTCTTC. This sequence encodes CASSLTEGANEQFF.

The chain carries TRBV29-1 and TRBJ2-2; D perhaps matches TRBD1 (5 bases). From germline, CDR1 is SQVTM and CDR2 ANQGSEA. V was shortened by 7 bases and J by 4 bases, with 13 bases between the two germline ends. The CDR3 length is 13 residues. The CDR3 DNA follows: TGCAGCGCCGAAGACAGTCTCACCGGGGAGCTGTTTTTT. Its translation: CSAEDSLTGELFF.

The rearrangement links TRBV9 to TRBJ2-7, with D possibly being TRBD2 (6 bases). The length of the CDR3 is 14 residues. Trimming cost V 0 bases and J 6 bases, with 13 bases left between them. CDR1 is SGDLS and CDR2 is YYNGEE in the germline V gene. CDR3: CASSVEGGLGEQYF. Here the CDR3 DNA reads TGTGCCAGCAGCGTAGAAGGAGGGTTAGGCGAGCAGTACTTC.

The chain links TRBV7-6 to TRBJ2-5, with TRBD2 matching 12 bases. V lost 8 bases to trimming and J lost 2 bases; unmatched junction nucleotides: 6. The CDR3 is 15 amino acids. Looked up from germline, CDR1 is SGHVS and CDR2 is FNYEAQ. The CDR3 sequence is CASGLAGIYQETQYF. CDR3 bases: TGTGCCAGCGGACTAGCGGGGATCTATCAAGAGACCCAGTACTTC.

V and J are TRBV4-2 and TRBJ2-7; a weak D match, TRBD2 (6 bases). Germline V gene sequence: CDR1 LGHNA, CDR2 YNFKEQ. This CDR3 has 13 amino acids. Trimming removed 1 base from V and 7 bases from J, with 11 bases in between. The CDR3 region is CASSQVAGLEQYF. Here the CDR3 DNA reads TGTGCCAGCAGCCAAGTGGCGGGGCTTGAGCAGTACTTC.

A note on this clone: Within the sample, other DNA sequences also encode this same CDR3. The chain has TRBV27 and TRBJ2-7, with 9 bases that match TRBD2. The CDR3 consists of 14 residues. Germline CDR1 and CDR2: MNHEY and SMNVEV (reference sequence). Losses at the gene ends were 2 bases for V and 4 bases for J; bases not matched to a gene: 3. As DNA, the CDR3 is TGTGCCAGCAGTTTAGCGGGAGGGCCTTACGAGCAGTACTTC. Encoded protein: CASSLAGGPYEQYF.

This clone came up once. The chain uses TRBV4-1 and TRBJ2-3, with 7 bases identical to TRBD2. There are 18 residues in the CDR3. V was clipped by 1 base and J by 4 bases; unmatched bases: 14. The germline V gene encodes CDR1 MGHRA and CDR2 YSYEKL. The CDR3 is CASSQGVGSGKDSDTQYF. The CDR3 nucleotides read TGCGCCAGCAGCCAAGGGGTTGGGAGCGGGAAGGATTCAGATACGCAGTATTTT.

The chain joins TRBV7-9 to TRBJ2-3, with D possibly matching TRBD1 (5 bases). Per the germline V gene, CDR1 is SEHNR and CDR2 is FQNEAQ (reference sequence). V lost 1 base and J 1 base, leaving 6 bases between the germline ends. The length of the CDR3 is 14 residues. This CDR3 reads CASSLGRGTDTQYF. The CDR3 bases are TGTGCCAGCAGCTTAGGCAGGGGCACAGATACGCAGTATTTT.

The chain carries TRBV29-1 and TRBJ1-4; D might be TRBD1 (5 bases). V lost 7 bases and J 7 bases, leaving 19 bases between the germline ends. The CDR3 is 14 residues long. Germline V gene lookup returns CDR1 SQVTM and CDR2 ANQGSEA. DNA for the CDR3: TGCAGCGGCGAGACAGCGTCCGATCCTGAAAAACTGTTTTTT. Its translation is CSGETASDPEKLFF.

This rearrangement joins TRBV4-3 to TRBJ2-7, with TRBD1 identical over 11 bases. V gave up 4 bases and J gave up 1 base; unmatched junction bases: 6. The length of the CDR3 is 16 residues. The V gene's germline CDR1 is LGHNA and CDR2 YSLEER. The CDR3 region is CASSPGTGGLSYEQYF. The CDR3 DNA reads TGCGCCAGCAGCCCGGGGACAGGGGGTCTTTCCTACGAGCAGTACTTC.

The chain uses TRBV7-8 and TRBJ1-4; D is uncertain. The V end was cut by 3 bases, the J end by 4 bases, with 9 bases between. Germline assignment: CDR1 SGHVS and CDR2 FQNEAQ. The CDR3 totals 14 residues. The CDR3 bases are TGTGCCAGCAGCTTGGGCAGCTATAATGAAAAACTGTTTTTT. This sequence encodes CASSLGSYNEKLFF.

The chain employs TRBV28 and TRBJ1-2; 8 nucleotides match TRBD1. CDR3 size: 14 residues. The V gene's germline CDR1 is MDHEN and CDR2 SYDVKM. V lost 6 bases and J lost 8; bases outside the gene matches: 11. CDR3 in DNA: TGTGCCAGCAGCTTACTTTCCAGGGGGCGAGGCTACACCTTC. It codes for CASSLLSRGRGYTF.

Notes on this clone: This specimen includes other DNA sequences encoding the same CDR3. V and J are TRBV5-1 and TRBJ2-7; D unclear. Trimming shortened V by 1 base and J by 6 bases, and 8 bases separated the two germline ends. CDR1 is SGHRS and CDR2 is YFSETQ in the germline V gene. This CDR3 has 12 amino acids. The CDR3 sequence: CASSLSGFEQYF. In DNA, the CDR3 is TGCGCCAGCAGCTTGTCTGGGTTCGAGCAGTACTTC.

The V and J genes are TRBV5-6 and TRBJ2-5, with unresolved D. CDR3 length: 12 residues. The germline CDR1 and CDR2 sequences are SGHDT and YYEEEE. V lost 5 bases and J 5 bases, leaving 10 bases between the germline ends. Here the CDR3 reads CASSIGPETQYF. The CDR3 DNA follows: TGTGCCAGCAGTATTGGGCCGGAGACCCAGTACTTC.

CDR3 sequence reads: CASSSNRDYFYEQYF. CDR3 coding DNA: TGTGCCAGCAGCTCCAACCGGGACTACTTCTACGAGCAGTACTTC. The chain has TRBV7-9 and TRBJ2-7; 7 bases map to TRBD2. Germline trimming cut 4 bases from V and 3 bases from J; bases unmatched to any gene: 9. This CDR3 is 15 amino acids long. Germline assignment: CDR1 SEHNR and CDR2 FQNEAQ (reference sequence).

The genes are TRBV19 and TRBJ2-1; 7 nucleotides agree with TRBD2. Germline V gives CDR1 LNHDA, CDR2 SQIVND (reference sequence). After removal of 8 bases from V and 8 bases from J, the junction contained 18 bases not matched to a gene. The CDR3 sequence is 16 residues long. CDR3 coding DNA: TGTGCCAGTCAAAACGATGGACTAGACTTGGGCTATGAGCAGTTCTTC. As protein: CASQNDGLDLGYEQFF.

The chain has TRBV28 and TRBJ2-3; D tentatively fits TRBD1 or TRBD2 (5 bases each). CDR1 is MDHEN, CDR2 SYDVKM, per germline. Trimming took 8 bases from V and 7 from J, leaving 13 bases between them. This CDR3 contains 12 residues. This CDR3 reads CASGTLGYTQYF. Here the CDR3 DNA reads TGTGCCAGCGGGACGTTAGGGTATACGCAGTATTTT.

The chain links TRBV4-1 to TRBJ2-1; no firm D call. Germline values: CDR1 MGHRA, CDR2 YSYEKL. The CDR3 runs to 12 residues. The V end lost 0 bases, the J end lost 10 bases, and 7 bases lay between the germline ends. In nucleotides, the CDR3 is TGCGCCAGCAGCCAAGATCTCCAGGAGCAGTTCTTC. Residues: CASSQDLQEQFF.

In regard to this clone: In the same sample, other DNA sequences code for this CDR3. The CDR3 reads CASSLTGGRYGYTF. The CDR3 DNA reads as TGTGCCAGCAGTTTGACAGGGGGCCGGTATGGCTACACCTTC. The chain uses TRBV27 and TRBJ1-2; 10 bases are shared with TRBD1. Germline V gene lookup returns CDR1 MNHEY and CDR2 SMNVEV (reference sequence). The V and J ends lost 3 bases and 5 bases, in that order; junction bases with no gene match: 3. This CDR3 has 14 residues.

This clone was observed once. The chain combines TRBV7-8 with TRBJ1-5; TRBD1 agrees at 9 bases. This CDR3 contains 17 residues. Trimming at V came to 5 bases and at J to 4 bases, leaving 12 bases not matched to a gene. In germline, CDR1 is SGHVS, CDR2 FQNEAQ. DNA for the CDR3: TGTGCCAGCAGCCCCCCCGGGACAGGGTTGACGAATCAGCCCCAGCATTTT. This gives the protein CASSPPGTGLTNQPQHF.